The entry that follows covers one T cell receptor beta chain sequence. Its target is unknown. This entry is derived from a study of cytomegalovirus exposure and HLA in healthy donors. Study overall: HLA-typed donors were the source of about 85 million unique TCRs, which an early data release held. Study results and limitations: DRB1 showed the most TCR associations and HLA-C the fewest in a later analysis, as rates varied by HLA locus. In vitro, three CMV-associated chains proved specific for CMV antigens.

Use of 60 Vbeta and 13 Jbeta primers characterized the PCR. The data were produced by immunoSEQ multiplex PCR, yet TCRdb's version contains in-frame clones alone and is incomplete. The data show around 130,000 clones, with just over 70% seen just once and about 2.4% held by the top ten. Germline CDR1 is LNHDA and CDR2 is SQIVND (reference sequence). V trimming: 3 bases; J trimming: 0 bases; junction bases outside the gene matches: 6. The CDR3 sequence is 19 residues long. This sequence originates from a woman in her sixties or seventies in good health and CMV-seropositive. The chain carries TRBV19 and TRBJ2-6; 12 bases are shared with TRBD1. Sequencing was carried out using PBMCs. The CDR3: CASSMGTGGAYSGANVLTF. The CDR3 DNA is TGTGCCAGTAGTATGGGGACAGGGGGCGCCTACTCTGGGGCCAACGTCCTGACTTTC.